The 16 T cell receptor beta chains reported below all come from one sample, sequenced in a study of spatial heterogeneity in lung cancer. Documented time point: blood at routine non-recurrence follow-up after resection. TCRdb used MiXCR to reprocess the 5' RACE reads, holding one entry per CDR3 protein. The sample yields roughly 18,000 distinct CDR3 sequences, about 10% seen once. The sample in question was PBMCs, obtained at follow-up. The receptor source for this set is a male donor with early-stage non-small cell lung cancer.

This clonotype was counted many times. A read error may account for a junction end that differs from germline. J is TRBJ2-2 and V is TRBV7-2; a weak D match, TRBD2 (5 bases). CDR3 length equals 15 residues. The germline gives CDR1 SGHTA, CDR2 FQGNSA. For the CDR3, the DNA is TGTGCCAGCAGCGCCCCACGATATGACACCGGGGAGCTTTTTTTT. It codes for CASSAPRYDTGELFF.

This clonotype has a count of ten or more. The chain carries TRBV7-9 and TRBJ2-7; 7 bases align to TRBD1. The CDR3 has 15 amino acids. Germline V gives CDR1 SEHNR, CDR2 FQNEAQ (reference sequence). The V segment lost 3 bases and the J segment 0 bases; nucleotides outside the gene matches: 5. CDR3: CASSLTGSSSYEQYF. DNA for the CDR3: TGTGCCAGCAGCTTGACAGGGTCCAGCTCCTACGAGCAGTACTTC.

This clonotype was recorded at least ten times. The J gene is TRBJ1-5, the V gene TRBV20-1; possibly TRBD1 for D (6 bases). The CDR3 runs to 15 residues. The ends were cut back, 5 bases at V and 2 bases at J, with 16 bases in the middle. CDR1 and CDR2 (germline): DFQATT, SNEGSKA (reference sequence). The CDR3 sequence is CSAFRGGQGNQPQHF. DNA of the CDR3: TGCAGTGCTTTCCGGGGGGGGCAAGGCAATCAGCCCCAGCATTTT.

This clonotype was detected ten times or more. The chain has TRBV11-2 and TRBJ1-3; TRBD1 is a possible D gene (5 bases). This CDR3 has 15 residues. Per the germline V gene, CDR1 is SGHAT and CDR2 is FQNNGV. V gave up 1 base and J gave up 3 bases, with 10 bases separating them. The DNA for the CDR3 is TGTGCCAGCAGCTTAGTTTCAGGGTTTGGAAACACCATATATTTT. This gives the protein CASSLVSGFGNTIYF.

Turning to this clonotype: This may come from a read error, since a much larger clone is one base off. The rearrangement joins TRBV11-2 to TRBJ2-5, with D unresolved. The CDR3 is 14 amino acids. Germline assignment: CDR1 SGHAT and CDR2 FQNNGV. CDR3 sequence reads: CVSSLMGDKRTQYF. The CDR3 DNA reads TGTGTCAGCAGCTTGATGGGCGACAAGAGGACCCAGTACTTC.

This clonotype was counted many times. CDR3 nucleotide sequence: TGTGCCAGCAGCCTTCACGGACAGCGGAGTAACTATGGCTACACCTTC. Translation gives CASSLHGQRSNYGYTF. The V and J genes are TRBV21-1 and TRBJ1-2. TRBV21-1 is tagged as a pseudogene. This CDR3 is built from 16 residues.

This clonotype was counted ten times or more. This chain links TRBV20-1 with TRBJ2-4; 8 nucleotides line up with TRBD1. Germline V lookup: CDR1 DFQATT, CDR2 SNEGSKA (reference sequence). This CDR3 is built from 16 residues. J gave up 0 bases and V 5 bases, and 9 bases lay outside the gene matches. CDR3 in DNA: TGCAGTGCTTCACACAGGGGGGCACAAGCCAAAAACATTCAGTACTTC. Its protein is CSASHRGAQAKNIQYF.

This clonotype was recorded at least ten times. The chain combines TRBV7-9 with TRBJ2-7; D not certain. Germline V gene sequence: CDR1 SEHNR, CDR2 FQNEAQ (reference sequence). V lost 0 bases to trimming and J lost 6 bases, with 12 bases between them. CDR3 size: 14 residues. CDR3 in amino acids: CASSLAATSGEQYF. The CDR3 DNA sequence: TGTGCCAGCAGCTTAGCGGCCACCTCAGGCGAGCAGTACTTC.

Many counts were recorded for this clonotype. This chain uses TRBV6-5 with TRBJ2-5; D ambiguous. CDR1 and CDR2 (germline): MNHEY, SVGAGI. V was shortened by 0 bases and J by 4 bases, with 12 bases between the two germline ends. The CDR3 spans 15 residues. CDR3 protein: CASSYSSFRGETQYF. The CDR3, as DNA: TGTGCCAGCAGTTACTCGAGTTTCCGTGGAGAGACCCAGTACTTC.

In the case of this clonotype: This may come from a read error, since a much larger clone is one base off. V usage is TRBV6-4 and J usage is TRBJ2-3; 8 bases fit TRBD1. Germline-derived CDR1 and CDR2 are MRHNA and SNTAGT. The CDR3 sequence is 15 residues long. The CDR3 nucleotides read TGTGCCATCAGTCCGACAGGGGCAGGCACAGATACGCAGTATTTT. This gives the protein CAISPTGAGTDTQYF.

V is TRBV7-9 and J is TRBJ2-6; tentative D call: TRBD1 (5 bases). The germline V gene encodes CDR1 SEHNR and CDR2 FQNEAQ (reference sequence). The CDR3 extends over 15 amino acids. V lost 8 bases, J lost 4 bases, and 15 bases lay in between. The CDR3 loop is CASLLGASGANVLTF. CDR3 bases: TGTGCCAGCCTCCTAGGGGCATCCGGGGCCAACGTCCTGACTTTC.

This clonotype counts as medium-sized. The rearrangement links TRBV19 to TRBJ1-4; D remains ambiguous. V shed 0 bases and J shed 5 bases, with 7 bases lying between them. Germline lookup yields CDR1 LNHDA and CDR2 SQIVND (reference sequence). The CDR3 is 14 amino acids. The CDR3 DNA reads as TGTGCCAGTAGTATAGATCTCTTCAATGAAAAACTGTTTTTT. Translating gives CASSIDLFNEKLFF.

This clonotype was picked up many times. This chain joins TRBV7-2 and TRBJ1-1; weak D call: TRBD1 (5 bases). Germline CDR1 reads SGHTA; CDR2 reads FQGNSA. The ends were cut back, 0 bases at V and 6 bases at J, with 11 bases in the middle. The CDR3 is made up of 14 amino acids. CDR3 sequence (DNA): TGTGCCAGCAGCTTAGCAGGGACGGTATCTGAAGCTTTCTTT. Translation gives CASSLAGTVSEAFF. Full variable domain (rest looked up from reference TRBV7-2 and TRBJ1-1): GAGVSQSPSNKVTEKGKDVELRCDPISGHTALYWYRQSLGQGLEFLIYFQGNSAPDKSGLPSDRFSAERTGGSVSTLTIQRTQQEDSAVYLCASSLAGTVSEAFFGQGTRLTVV.

Only a few counts were recorded for this clonotype. The chain combines TRBV7-6 with TRBJ1-5, with D uncertain. The germline CDR1 and CDR2 sequences are SGHVS and FNYEAQ. CDR3 length: 14 residues. The V end lost 4 bases, the J end lost 4 bases, and 11 bases lay between the germline ends. CDR3 region: CASSSVYTNQPQHF. CDR3 nucleotides: TGTGCCAGCAGCTCCGTGTACACAAATCAGCCCCAGCATTTT.

This clonotype has ten or more counts. The rearrangement joins TRBV6-5 to TRBJ2-3, with a tentative D call TRBD1 (5 bases). Trimming took off 6 bases at V and 0 bases at J, with 10 bases between the two ends. Germline CDR1 MNHEY, CDR2 SVGAGI. The CDR3 sequence is 14 residues long. CDR3 sequence: CASSPRASTDTQYF. The CDR3 DNA follows: TGTGCCAGCAGCCCCAGGGCCAGCACAGATACGCAGTATTTT.

In this sample, this clonotype turned up many times. The chain employs TRBV6-6 and TRBJ2-4; tentatively, D is TRBD2 (7 bases). CDR1 is MNHNY, CDR2 SVGAGI, per germline (reference sequence). The V end was cut by 8 bases, the J end by 6 bases, with 17 bases between. This CDR3 is built from 14 residues. CDR3 sequence (DNA): TGTGCCAGCTTACGACGGGGGGCGGTAAACATTCAGTACTTC. Amino acids: CASLRRGAVNIQYF.